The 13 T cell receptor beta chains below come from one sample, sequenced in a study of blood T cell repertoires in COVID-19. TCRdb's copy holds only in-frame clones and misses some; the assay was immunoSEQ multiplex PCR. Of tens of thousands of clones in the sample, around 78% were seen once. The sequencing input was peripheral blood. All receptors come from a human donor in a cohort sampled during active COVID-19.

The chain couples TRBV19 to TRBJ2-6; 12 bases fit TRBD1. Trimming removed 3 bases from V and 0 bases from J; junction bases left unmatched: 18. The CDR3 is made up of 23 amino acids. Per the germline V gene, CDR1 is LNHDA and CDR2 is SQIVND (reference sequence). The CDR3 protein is CASSMNRDRGLLTHFSGANVLTF. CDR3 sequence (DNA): TGTGCCAGTAGTATGAACCGGGACAGGGGGCTTCTTACACACTTCTCTGGGGCCAACGTCCTGACTTTC.

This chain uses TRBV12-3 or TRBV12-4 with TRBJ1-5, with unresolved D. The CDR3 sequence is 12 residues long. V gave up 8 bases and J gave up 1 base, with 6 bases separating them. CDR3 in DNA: TGTGCCAGCGGCGGGAGCAATCAGCCCCAGCATTTT. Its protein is CASGGSNQPQHF.

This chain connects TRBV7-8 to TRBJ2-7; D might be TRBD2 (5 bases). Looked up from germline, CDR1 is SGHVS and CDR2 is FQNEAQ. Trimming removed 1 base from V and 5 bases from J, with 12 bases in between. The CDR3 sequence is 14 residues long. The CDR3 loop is CASSLVLRGHEQYF. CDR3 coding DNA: TGTGCCAGCAGCTTAGTCCTTCGGGGTCACGAGCAGTACTTC.

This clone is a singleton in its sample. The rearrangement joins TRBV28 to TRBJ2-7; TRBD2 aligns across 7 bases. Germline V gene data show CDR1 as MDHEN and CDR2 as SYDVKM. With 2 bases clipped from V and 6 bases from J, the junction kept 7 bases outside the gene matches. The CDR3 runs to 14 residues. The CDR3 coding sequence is TGTGCCAGCAGTTTAGGAGCGGGAAACGGCGAGCAGTACTTC. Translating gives CASSLGAGNGEQYF.

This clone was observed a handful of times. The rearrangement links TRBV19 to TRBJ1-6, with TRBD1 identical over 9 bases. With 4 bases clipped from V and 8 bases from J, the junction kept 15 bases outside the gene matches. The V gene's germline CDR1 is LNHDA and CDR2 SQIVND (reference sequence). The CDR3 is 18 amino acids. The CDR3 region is CASSTDLPGQGWYSPLHF. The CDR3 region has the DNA TGTGCCAGTAGTACCGACTTACCGGGACAGGGTTGGTATTCACCCCTCCACTTT.

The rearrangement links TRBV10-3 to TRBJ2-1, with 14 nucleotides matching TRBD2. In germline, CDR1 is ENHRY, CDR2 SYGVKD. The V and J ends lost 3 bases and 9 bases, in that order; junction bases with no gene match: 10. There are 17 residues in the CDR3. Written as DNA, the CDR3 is TGTGCCATCAGTGACCCCCGGGGGACTAGCGGGAGTGGTGAGCAGTTCTTC. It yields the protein CAISDPRGTSGSGEQFF.

The CDR3 nucleotides are TGTGCCAGCAGCTTAGTGGGCACTGGGGGGCAAGAGACCCAGTACTTC. Its translation: CASSLVGTGGQETQYF. The gene calls are TRBV7-2 and TRBJ2-5; TRBD2 is a possible D gene (6 bases). Germline values: CDR1 SGHTA, CDR2 FQGNSA. Deletions cut 1 base from V and 2 bases from J, with 14 bases between. This CDR3 comprises 16 residues.

As DNA, the CDR3 is TGTGCCAGCAGCTTGGGGGAGATTGGAAACACCATATATTTT. Its protein product is CASSLGEIGNTIYF. The V and J genes are TRBV5-4 and TRBJ1-3, with unresolved D. V lost 0 bases and J lost 3, with 7 bases in between. Looked up from germline, CDR1 is SGHNT and CDR2 is YYREEE (reference sequence). The CDR3 contains 14 residues.

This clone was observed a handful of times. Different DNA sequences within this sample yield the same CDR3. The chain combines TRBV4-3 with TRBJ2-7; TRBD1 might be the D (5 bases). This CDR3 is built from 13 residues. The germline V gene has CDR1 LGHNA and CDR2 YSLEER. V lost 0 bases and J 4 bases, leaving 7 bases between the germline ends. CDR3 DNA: TGCGCCAGCAGCCAAGACAGGGCGTACGAGCAGTACTTC. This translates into CASSQDRAYEQYF.

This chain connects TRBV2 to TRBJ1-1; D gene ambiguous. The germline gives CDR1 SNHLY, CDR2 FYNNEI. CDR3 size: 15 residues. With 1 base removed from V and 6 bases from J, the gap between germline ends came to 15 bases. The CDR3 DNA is TGTGCCAGCAGTGAAGGAGGGCCGACGAGGGCTGAAGCTTTCTTT. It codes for CASSEGGPTRAEAFF.

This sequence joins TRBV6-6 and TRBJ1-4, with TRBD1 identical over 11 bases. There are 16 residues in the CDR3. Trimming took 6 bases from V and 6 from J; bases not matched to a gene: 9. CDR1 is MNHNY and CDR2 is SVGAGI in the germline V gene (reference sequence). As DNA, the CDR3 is TGTGCCAGCAGCCTGGGACAGGGGGATCTGGATGAAAAACTGTTTTTT. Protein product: CASSLGQGDLDEKLFF.

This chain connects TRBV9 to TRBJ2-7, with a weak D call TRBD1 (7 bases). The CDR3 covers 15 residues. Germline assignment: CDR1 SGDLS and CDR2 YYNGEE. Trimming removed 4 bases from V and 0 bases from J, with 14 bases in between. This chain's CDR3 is CASSPWGDSSYEQYF. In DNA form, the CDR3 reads TGTGCCAGCAGCCCCTGGGGGGACAGCTCCTACGAGCAGTACTTC.

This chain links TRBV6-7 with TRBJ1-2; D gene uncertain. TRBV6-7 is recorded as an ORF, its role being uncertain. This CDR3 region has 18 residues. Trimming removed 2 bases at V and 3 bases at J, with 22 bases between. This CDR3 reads CASSYATLLAAEYYGYTF. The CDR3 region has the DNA TGTGCCAGCAGTTACGCAACTTTATTGGCAGCGGAGTACTATGGCTACACCTTC.